This TCR beta chain came from a study of T cells in Graves' hyperthyroidism and ophthalmopathy. In its sample, this clonotype was seen many times. RNA transcripts gave rise to amplified TCR beta CDR3 regions. An initial round of RT-PCR targeting the TCR CDR3 relied on the HTBI primer set. TCRdb called the multiplex PCR reads again in MiXCR, with one record for every CDR3 protein. Of approximately 380,000 distinct CDR3 sequences detected, 19% appear once; the ten largest clones hold around 4%. This CDR3 spans 13 amino acids. V trimming: 6 bases; J trimming: 6 bases; junction bases outside the gene matches: 5. CDR1 is ENHRY and CDR2 is SYGVKD in the germline V gene.

Sequenced: blood. The clonotype originates from a woman under 30 with Graves' hyperthyroidism. The chain is built from TRBV10-3 and TRBJ2-7; 10 nucleotides line up with TRBD1. The CDR3 DNA is TGTGCCATCAGGGGACAGGGGACGCGCGAGCAGTACTTC. Translated, it gives CAIRGQGTREQYF.